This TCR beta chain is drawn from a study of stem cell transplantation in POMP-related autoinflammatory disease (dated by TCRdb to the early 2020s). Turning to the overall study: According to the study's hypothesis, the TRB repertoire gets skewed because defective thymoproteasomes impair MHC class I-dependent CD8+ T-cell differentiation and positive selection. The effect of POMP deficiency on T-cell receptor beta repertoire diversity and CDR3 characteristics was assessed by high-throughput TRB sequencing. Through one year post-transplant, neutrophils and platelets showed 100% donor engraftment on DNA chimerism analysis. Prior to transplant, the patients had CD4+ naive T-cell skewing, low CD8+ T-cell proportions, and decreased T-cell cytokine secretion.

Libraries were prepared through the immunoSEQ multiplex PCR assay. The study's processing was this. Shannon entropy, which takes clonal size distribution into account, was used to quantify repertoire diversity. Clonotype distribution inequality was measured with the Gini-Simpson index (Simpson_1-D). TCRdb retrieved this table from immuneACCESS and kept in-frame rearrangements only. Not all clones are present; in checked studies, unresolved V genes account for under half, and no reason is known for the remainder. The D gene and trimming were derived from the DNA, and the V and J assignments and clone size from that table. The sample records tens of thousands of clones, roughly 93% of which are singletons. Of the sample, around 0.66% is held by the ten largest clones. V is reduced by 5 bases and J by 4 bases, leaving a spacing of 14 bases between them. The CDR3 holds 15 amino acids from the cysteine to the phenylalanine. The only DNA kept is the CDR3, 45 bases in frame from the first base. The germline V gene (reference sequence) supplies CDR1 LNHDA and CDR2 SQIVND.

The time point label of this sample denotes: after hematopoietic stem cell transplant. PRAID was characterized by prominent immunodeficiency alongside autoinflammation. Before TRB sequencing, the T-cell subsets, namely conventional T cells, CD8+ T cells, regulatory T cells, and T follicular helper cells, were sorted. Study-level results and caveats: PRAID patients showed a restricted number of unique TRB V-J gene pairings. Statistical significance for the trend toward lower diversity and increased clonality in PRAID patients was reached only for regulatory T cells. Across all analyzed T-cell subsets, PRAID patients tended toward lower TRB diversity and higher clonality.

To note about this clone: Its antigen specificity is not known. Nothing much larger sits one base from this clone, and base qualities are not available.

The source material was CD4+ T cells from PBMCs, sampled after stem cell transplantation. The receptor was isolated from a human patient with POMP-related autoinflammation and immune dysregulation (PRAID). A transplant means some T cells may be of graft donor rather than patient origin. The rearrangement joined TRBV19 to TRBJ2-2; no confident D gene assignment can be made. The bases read TGTGCCAGTAGTTGGGGTGTTCATAGCACCGGGGAGCTGTTTTTT. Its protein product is CASSWGVHSTGELFF.